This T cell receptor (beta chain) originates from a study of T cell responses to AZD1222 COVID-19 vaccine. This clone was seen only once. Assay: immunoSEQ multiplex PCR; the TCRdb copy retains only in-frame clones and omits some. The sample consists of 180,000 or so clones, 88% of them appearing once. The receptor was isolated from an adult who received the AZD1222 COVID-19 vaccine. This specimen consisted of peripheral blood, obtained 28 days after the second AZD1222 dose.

The CDR3 nucleotides read TGCGCCAGCAGCCACTCTAGCGGGAGTACGGCCACAGATACGCAGTATTTT. Translation gives CASSHSSGSTATDTQYF. V is TRBV4-3 and J is TRBJ2-3, with 10 bases that match TRBD2. Germline V gene data show CDR1 as LGHNA and CDR2 as YSLEER. J was trimmed by 2 bases and V by 3 bases; bases with no gene match: 8. This CDR3 is 17 amino acids long.